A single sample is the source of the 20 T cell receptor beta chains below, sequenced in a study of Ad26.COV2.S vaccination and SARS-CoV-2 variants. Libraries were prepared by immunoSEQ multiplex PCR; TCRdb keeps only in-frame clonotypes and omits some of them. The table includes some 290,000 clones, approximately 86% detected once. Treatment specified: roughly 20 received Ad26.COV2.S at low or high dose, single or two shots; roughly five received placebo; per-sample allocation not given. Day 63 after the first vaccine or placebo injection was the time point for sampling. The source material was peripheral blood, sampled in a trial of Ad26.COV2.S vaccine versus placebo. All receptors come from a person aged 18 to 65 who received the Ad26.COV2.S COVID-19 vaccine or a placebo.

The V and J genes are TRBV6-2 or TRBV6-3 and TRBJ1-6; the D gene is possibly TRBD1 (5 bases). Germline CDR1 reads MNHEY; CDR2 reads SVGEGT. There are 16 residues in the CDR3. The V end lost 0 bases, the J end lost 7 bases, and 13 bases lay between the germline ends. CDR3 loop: CASSYSQGVKNSPLHF. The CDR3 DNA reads TGTGCCAGCAGTTACTCGCAGGGAGTGAAAAATTCACCCCTCCACTTT.

CDR3 nucleotides: TGCGCCAGCAGTGACGTGGGACGGAAGGCTATTATAGATGAAAAACTGTTTTTT. Its protein product is CASSDVGRKAIIDEKLFF. The chain has TRBV10-1 and TRBJ1-4; possible D gene TRBD1, 5 bases. The V gene lost 3 bases and the J gene lost 6 bases, with 23 bases spanning the gap. The V gene's germline CDR1 is WNHNN and CDR2 SYGVQD (reference sequence). This CDR3 is built from 18 residues.

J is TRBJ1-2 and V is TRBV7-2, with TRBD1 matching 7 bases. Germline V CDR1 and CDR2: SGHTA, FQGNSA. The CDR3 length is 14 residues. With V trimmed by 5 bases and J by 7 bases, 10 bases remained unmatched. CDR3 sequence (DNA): TGTGCCAGCAGCGCCTCGACAGGGAAGGGTGGCTACACCTTC. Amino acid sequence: CASSASTGKGGYTF.

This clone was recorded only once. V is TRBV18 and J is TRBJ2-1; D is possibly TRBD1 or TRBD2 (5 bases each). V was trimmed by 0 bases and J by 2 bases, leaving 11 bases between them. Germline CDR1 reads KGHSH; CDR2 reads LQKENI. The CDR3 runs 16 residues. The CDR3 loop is CASSPPWGRTYNEQFF. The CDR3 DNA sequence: TGTGCCAGCTCACCACCGTGGGGGAGAACCTACAATGAGCAGTTCTTC.

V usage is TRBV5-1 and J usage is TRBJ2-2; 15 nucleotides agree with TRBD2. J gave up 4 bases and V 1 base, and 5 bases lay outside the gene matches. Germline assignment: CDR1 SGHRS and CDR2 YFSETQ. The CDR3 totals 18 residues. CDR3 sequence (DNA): TGCGCCAGCAGCTTGCGGACTAGCGGGGGGGCGGGCACCGGGGAGCTGTTTTTT. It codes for CASSLRTSGGAGTGELFF. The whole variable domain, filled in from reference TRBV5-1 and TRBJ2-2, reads KAGVTQTPRYLIKTRGQQVTLSCSPISGHRSVSWYQQTPGQGLQFLFEYFSETQRNKGNFPGRFSGRQFSNSRSEMNVSTLELGDSALYLCASSLRTSGGAGTGELFFGEGSRLTVL.

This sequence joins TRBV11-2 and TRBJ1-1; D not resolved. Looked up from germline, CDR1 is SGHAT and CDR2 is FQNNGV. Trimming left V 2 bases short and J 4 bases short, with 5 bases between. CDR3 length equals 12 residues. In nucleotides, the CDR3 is TGTGCCAGCAGCTTAAAGGGCACTGAAGCTTTCTTT. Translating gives CASSLKGTEAFF.

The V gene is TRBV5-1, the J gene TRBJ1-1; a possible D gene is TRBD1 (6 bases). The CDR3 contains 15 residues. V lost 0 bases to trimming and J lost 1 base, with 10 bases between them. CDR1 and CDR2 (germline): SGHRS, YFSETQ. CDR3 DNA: TGCGCCAGCAGCTTGGAGGGGGGAGAGAACACTGAAGCTTTCTTT. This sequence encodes CASSLEGGENTEAFF.

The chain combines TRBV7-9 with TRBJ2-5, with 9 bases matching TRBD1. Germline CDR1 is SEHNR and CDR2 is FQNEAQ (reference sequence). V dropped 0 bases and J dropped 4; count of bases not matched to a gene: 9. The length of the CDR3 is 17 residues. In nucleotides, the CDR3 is TGTGCCAGCAGCTTAGCTTACGGACAGGGGTTGTCAGAGACCCAGTACTTC. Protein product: CASSLAYGQGLSETQYF.

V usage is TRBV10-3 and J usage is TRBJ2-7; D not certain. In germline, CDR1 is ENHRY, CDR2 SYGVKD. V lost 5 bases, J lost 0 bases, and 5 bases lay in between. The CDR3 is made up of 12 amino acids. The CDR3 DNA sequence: TGTGCCATCAGTTCAAGCTCCTACGAGCAGTACTTC. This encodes CAISSSSYEQYF.

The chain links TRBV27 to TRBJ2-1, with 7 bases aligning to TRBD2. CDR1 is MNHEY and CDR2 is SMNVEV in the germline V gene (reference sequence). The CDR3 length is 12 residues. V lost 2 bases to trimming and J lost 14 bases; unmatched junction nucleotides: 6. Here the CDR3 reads CASSLIGGGEFF. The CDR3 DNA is TGTGCCAGCAGTTTAATAGGTGGGGGGGAGTTCTTC.

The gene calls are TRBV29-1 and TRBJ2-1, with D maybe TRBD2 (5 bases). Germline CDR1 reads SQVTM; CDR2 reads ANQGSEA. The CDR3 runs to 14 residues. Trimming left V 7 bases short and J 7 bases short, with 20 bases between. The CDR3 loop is CSAPDGRARNEQFF. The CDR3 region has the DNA TGCAGCGCCCCGGATGGGAGAGCTAGAAATGAGCAGTTCTTC.

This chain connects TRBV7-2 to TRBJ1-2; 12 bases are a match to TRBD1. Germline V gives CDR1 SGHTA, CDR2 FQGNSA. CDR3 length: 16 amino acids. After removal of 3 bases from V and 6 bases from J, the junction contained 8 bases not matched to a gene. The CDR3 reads CASSFPGTGGAHGYTF. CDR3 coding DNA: TGTGCCAGCAGCTTCCCCGGGACAGGGGGCGCACATGGCTACACCTTC.

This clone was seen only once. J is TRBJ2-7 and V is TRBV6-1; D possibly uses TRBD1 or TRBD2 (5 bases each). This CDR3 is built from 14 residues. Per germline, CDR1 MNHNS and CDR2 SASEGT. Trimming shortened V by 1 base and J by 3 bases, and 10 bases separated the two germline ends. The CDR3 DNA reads TGTGCCAGCAGTGAAGATGGGGGTTACTACGAGCAGTACTTC. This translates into CASSEDGGYYEQYF.

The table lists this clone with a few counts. CDR3 DNA sequence: TGTGCCAGCAGCTTCGGACGGAAAGCTTTCTTT. This codes for CASSFGRKAFF. J is TRBJ1-1 and V is TRBV6-2 or TRBV6-3, with D hard to call. The germline CDR1 and CDR2 sequences are MNHEY and SVGEGT. The CDR3 is 11 amino acids. V gave up 6 bases and J gave up 9 bases, with 11 bases separating them.

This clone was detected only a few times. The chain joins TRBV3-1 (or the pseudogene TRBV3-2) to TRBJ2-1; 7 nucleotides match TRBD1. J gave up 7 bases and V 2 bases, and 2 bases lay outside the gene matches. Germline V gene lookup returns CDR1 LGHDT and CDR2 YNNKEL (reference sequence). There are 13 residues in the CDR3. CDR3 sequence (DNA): TGTGCCAGCAGCCAAAAGGGGGCGAATGAGCAGTTCTTC. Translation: CASSQKGANEQFF.

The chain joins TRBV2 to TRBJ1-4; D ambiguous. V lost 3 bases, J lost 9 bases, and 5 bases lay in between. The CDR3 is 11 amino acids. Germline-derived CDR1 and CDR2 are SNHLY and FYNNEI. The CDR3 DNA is TGTGCCAGCAGTGAGAGCCAAAAACTGTTTTTT. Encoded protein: CASSESQKLFF.

The CDR3 loop is CSASGARAFF. The CDR3, as DNA: TGCAGTGCTAGTGGAGCTCGGGCTTTCTTT. The chain joins TRBV20-1 to TRBJ1-1, with unresolved D. V shed 3 bases and J shed 11 bases, with 10 bases lying between them. The germline gives CDR1 DFQATT, CDR2 SNEGSKA (reference sequence). CDR3 length equals 10 residues.

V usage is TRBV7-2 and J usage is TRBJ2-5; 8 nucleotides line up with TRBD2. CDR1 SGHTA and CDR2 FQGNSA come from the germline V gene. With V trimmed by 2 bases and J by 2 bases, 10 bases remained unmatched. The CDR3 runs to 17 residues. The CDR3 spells CASSLTGGRRGQETQYF. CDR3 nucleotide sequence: TGTGCCAGCAGCTTAACGGGAGGGAGGAGAGGGCAAGAGACCCAGTACTTC.

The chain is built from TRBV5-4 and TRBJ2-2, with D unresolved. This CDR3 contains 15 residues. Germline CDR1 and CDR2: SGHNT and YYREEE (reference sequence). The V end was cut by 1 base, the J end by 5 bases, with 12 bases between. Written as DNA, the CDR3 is TGTGCCAGCAGCTTGAGTGGGCTAGGGACCGGGGAGCTGTTTTTT. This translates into CASSLSGLGTGELFF. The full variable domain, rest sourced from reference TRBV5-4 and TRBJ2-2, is ETGVTQSPTHLIKTRGQQVTLRCSSQSGHNTVSWYQQALGQGPQFIFQYYREEENGRGNFPPRFSGLQFPNYSSELNVNALELDDSALYLCASSLSGLGTGELFFGEGSRLTVL.

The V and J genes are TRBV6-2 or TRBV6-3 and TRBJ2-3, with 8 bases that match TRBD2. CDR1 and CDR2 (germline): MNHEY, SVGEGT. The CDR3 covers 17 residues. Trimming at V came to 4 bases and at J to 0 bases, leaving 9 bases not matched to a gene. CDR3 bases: TGTGCCAGCAGTTCCTACGGGAGGGGACTCAGCACAGATACGCAGTATTTT. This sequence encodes CASSSYGRGLSTDTQYF.